This TCR beta chain was documented in a study of Ad26.COV2.S vaccination and SARS-CoV-2 variants. Treatment here: some 20 received Ad26.COV2.S at low or high dose, single or two shots; 5 received placebo; per-sample allocation not given. Following the first vaccine or placebo injection, samples were taken on day 63. Wuhan-strain spike was delivered by a replication-incompetent Ad26 vector. Trimming cost V 5 bases and J 5 bases; bases outside gene matches: 8. The length of the CDR3 is 14 residues. Per the germline V gene, CDR1 is SGHTA and CDR2 is FQGNSA. Libraries were prepared by immunoSEQ multiplex PCR; TCRdb keeps only in-frame clonotypes and omits some of them. This repertoire shows around 400,000 clones, around nine tenths found once; its top ten account for over 1.5%.

The TCR comes from a person aged 18-65 years who received the Ad26.COV2.S COVID-19 vaccine or a placebo. The material sequenced was peripheral blood, taken in a trial of Ad26.COV2.S vaccine versus placebo. The genes are TRBV7-2 and TRBJ2-5; TRBD1 agrees at 7 bases. The CDR3: CASSPGWDSETQYF. DNA for the CDR3: TGTGCCAGCAGCCCGGGTTGGGACAGTGAGACCCAGTACTTC.